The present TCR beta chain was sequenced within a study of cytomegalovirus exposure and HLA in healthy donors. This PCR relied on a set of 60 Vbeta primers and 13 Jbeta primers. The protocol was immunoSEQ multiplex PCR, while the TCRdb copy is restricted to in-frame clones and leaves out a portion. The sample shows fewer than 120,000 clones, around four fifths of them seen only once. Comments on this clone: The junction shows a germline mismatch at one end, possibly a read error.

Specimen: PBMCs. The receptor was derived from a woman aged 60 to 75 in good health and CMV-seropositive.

CDR3 nucleotides: TGTGCCAGCGGGAAGGGACTCGACACCGGGGAGCTGCTTTTT. Translation gives CASGKGLDTGELLF. The chain employs TRBV7-6 and TRBJ2-2; D might be TRBD2 (6 bases). Per the germline V gene, CDR1 is SGHVS and CDR2 is FNYEAQ. This CDR3 is built from 14 residues.